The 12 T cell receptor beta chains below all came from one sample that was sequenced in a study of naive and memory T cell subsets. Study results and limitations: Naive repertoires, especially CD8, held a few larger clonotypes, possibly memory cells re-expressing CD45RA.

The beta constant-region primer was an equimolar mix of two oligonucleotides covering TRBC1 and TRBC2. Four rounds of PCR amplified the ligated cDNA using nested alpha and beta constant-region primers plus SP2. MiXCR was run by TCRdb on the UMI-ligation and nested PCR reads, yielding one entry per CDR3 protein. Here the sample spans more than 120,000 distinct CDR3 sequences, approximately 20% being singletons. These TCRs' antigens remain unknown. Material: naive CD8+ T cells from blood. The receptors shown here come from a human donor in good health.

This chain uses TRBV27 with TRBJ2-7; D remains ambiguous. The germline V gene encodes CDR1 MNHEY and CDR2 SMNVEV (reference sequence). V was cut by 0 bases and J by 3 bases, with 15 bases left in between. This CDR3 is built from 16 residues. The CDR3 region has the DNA TGTGCCAGCAGTTTATCCCGTTTTCCTAAGGACTACGAGCAGTACTTC. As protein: CASSLSRFPKDYEQYF.

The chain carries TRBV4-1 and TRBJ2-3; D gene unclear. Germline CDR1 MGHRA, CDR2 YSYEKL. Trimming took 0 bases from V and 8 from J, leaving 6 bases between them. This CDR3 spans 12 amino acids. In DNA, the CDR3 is TGCGCCAGCAGCCAAGATTTCGGTACGCAGTATTTT. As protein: CASSQDFGTQYF.

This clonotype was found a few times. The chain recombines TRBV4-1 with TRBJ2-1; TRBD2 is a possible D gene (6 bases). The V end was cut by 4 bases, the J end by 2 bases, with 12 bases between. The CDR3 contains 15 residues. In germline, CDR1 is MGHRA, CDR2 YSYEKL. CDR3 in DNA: TGCGCCAGCAGCCCGTTCGGGGGAGCCTACAATGAGCAGTTCTTC. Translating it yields CASSPFGGAYNEQFF.

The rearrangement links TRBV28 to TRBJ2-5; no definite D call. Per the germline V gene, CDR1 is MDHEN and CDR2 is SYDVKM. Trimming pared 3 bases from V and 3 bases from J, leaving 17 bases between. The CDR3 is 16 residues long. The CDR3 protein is CASSFPVLRSEETQYF. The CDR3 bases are TGTGCCAGCAGTTTCCCCGTTTTGCGGAGTGAAGAGACCCAGTACTTC.

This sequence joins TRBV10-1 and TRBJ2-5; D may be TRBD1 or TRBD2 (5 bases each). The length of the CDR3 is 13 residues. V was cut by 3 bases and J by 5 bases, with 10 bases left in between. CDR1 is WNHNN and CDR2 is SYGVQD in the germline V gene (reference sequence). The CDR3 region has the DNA TGCGCCAGCAGTGAACGGGGCTGGGAGACCCAGTACTTC. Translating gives CASSERGWETQYF.

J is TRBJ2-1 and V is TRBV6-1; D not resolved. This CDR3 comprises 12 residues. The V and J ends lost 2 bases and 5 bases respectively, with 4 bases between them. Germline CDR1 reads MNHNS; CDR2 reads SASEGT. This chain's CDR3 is CASSEFDNEQFF. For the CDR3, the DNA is TGTGCCAGCAGTGAATTCGACAATGAGCAGTTCTTC.

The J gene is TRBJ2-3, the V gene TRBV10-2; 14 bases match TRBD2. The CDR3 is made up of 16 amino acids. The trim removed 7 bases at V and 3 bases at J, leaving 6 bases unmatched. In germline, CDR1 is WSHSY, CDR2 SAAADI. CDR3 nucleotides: TGCGCCAGCACCGGGACTAGCGGGAGTAGGACAGATACGCAGTATTTT. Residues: CASTGTSGSRTDTQYF.

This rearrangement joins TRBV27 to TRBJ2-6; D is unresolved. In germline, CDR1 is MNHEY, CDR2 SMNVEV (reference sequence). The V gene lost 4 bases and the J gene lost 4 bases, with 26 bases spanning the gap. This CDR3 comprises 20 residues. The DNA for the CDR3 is TGTGCCAGCAGTTCGATCGTCGGGCTCCCTCGGGTGTCCGGGGCCAACGTCCTGACTTTC. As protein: CASSSIVGLPRVSGANVLTF. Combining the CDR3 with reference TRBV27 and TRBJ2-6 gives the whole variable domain EAQVTQNPRYLITVTGKKLTVTCSQNMNHEYMSWYRQDPGLGLRQIYYSMNVEVTDKGDVPEGYKVSRKEKRNFPLILESPSPNQTSLYFCASSSIVGLPRVSGANVLTFGAGSRLTVL.

CDR3 in amino acids: CSVEERDGGGNSYEQYF. Here the CDR3 DNA reads TGCAGCGTTGAAGAAAGGGACGGCGGAGGGAACTCCTACGAGCAGTACTTC. The genes are TRBV29-1 and TRBJ2-7; tentative D call: TRBD2 (6 bases). The CDR3 runs to 17 residues. Germline V lookup: CDR1 SQVTM, CDR2 ANQGSEA. The V end was cut by 0 bases, the J end by 0 bases, with 18 bases between.

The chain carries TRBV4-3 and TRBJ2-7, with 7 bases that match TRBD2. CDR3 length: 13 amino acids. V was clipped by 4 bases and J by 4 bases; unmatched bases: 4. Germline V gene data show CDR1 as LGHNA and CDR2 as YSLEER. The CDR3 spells CASSPWGGYEQYF. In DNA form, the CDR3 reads TGCGCCAGCAGCCCCTGGGGGGGTTACGAGCAGTACTTC.

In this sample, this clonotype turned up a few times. CDR3 bases: TGTGCCAGCAGTTTCCTAGCGGGAGAGTACAATGAGCAGTTCTTC. Amino acid sequence: CASSFLAGEYNEQFF. V is TRBV28 and J is TRBJ2-1; 10 bases map to TRBD2. Germline values: CDR1 MDHEN, CDR2 SYDVKM. This CDR3 contains 15 residues. V shed 3 bases, J shed 4 bases, and the junction held 3 bases outside the gene matches.

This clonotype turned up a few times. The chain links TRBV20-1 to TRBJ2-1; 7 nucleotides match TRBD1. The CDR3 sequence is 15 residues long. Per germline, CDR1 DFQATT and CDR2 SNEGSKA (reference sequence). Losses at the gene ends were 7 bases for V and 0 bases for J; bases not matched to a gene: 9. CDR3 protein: CSVQRRQGSYNEQFF. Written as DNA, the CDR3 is TGCAGTGTCCAGAGAAGACAGGGCTCCTACAATGAGCAGTTCTTC.